The 31 T cell receptor beta chains listed next were all sequenced from one sample in a study of shared clonotypes between healthy human individuals. TCRdb keeps only in-frame clones here, not all; method: immunoSEQ multiplex PCR. The repertoire holds some 1,600,000 clones, with 95% to 99% as singletons. The sequenced material came from naive CD4+ T cells sorted from blood. As to subset: CD45RA+ positively selected. The source is a young man in good health.

The rearrangement uses TRBV9 and TRBJ2-7; D uncertain. V shed 3 bases and J shed 7 bases, with 8 bases lying between them. This CDR3 contains 11 residues. Germline V gives CDR1 SGDLS, CDR2 YYNGEE. The CDR3 is CASSASGEQYF. The CDR3 DNA sequence: TGTGCCAGCAGCGCCTCTGGGGAGCAGTACTTC.

V and J are TRBV19 and TRBJ2-2; TRBD1 matches 12 bases. The germline CDR1 and CDR2 sequences are LNHDA and SQIVND (reference sequence). The CDR3 runs 15 residues. V was clipped by 5 bases and J by 7 bases; unmatched bases: 5. Here the CDR3 reads CASSRDRGRNGELFF. The CDR3 DNA is TGTGCCAGTAGTCGGGACAGGGGGCGGAACGGGGAGCTGTTTTTT.

The chain combines TRBV19 with TRBJ2-7, with 7 bases that match TRBD2. The CDR3 consists of 14 residues. Losses at the gene ends were 6 bases for V and 2 bases for J; bases not matched to a gene: 7. Per germline, CDR1 LNHDA and CDR2 SQIVND (reference sequence). This chain's CDR3 is CASSGSGLAYEQYF. In DNA, the CDR3 is TGTGCCAGTAGCGGTAGCGGGCTTGCCTACGAGCAGTACTTC. The full variable domain, with the rest looked up from reference TRBV19 and TRBJ2-7, is DGGITQSPKYLFRKEGQNVTLSCEQNLNHDAMYWYRQDPGQGLRLIYYSQIVNDFQKGDIAEGYSVSREKKESFPLTVTSAQKNPTAFYLCASSGSGLAYEQYFGPGTRLTVT.

The V call is TRBV19, the J call TRBJ2-5; TRBD1 aligns across 7 bases. The CDR3 extends over 12 amino acids. V shed 8 bases and J 5 bases; nucleotides not matched to a gene: 5. Germline V lookup: CDR1 LNHDA, CDR2 SQIVND (reference sequence). The CDR3 nucleotides read TGTGCCAGTGGGACAGCCCGGGAGACCCAGTACTTC. Translated: CASGTARETQYF.

The gene calls are TRBV1 and TRBJ1-2. TRBV1 is recorded as a pseudogene. The CDR3 consists of 15 residues. Here the CDR3 DNA reads TGCACCAGCAGCCAAGCCGGTCCCCTTAACTATGGCTACACCTTC. Translated: CTSSQAGPLNYGYTF.

The J gene is TRBJ1-5, the V gene TRBV7-2; 7 bases are shared with TRBD1. Germline V gene lookup returns CDR1 SGHTA and CDR2 FQGNSA. CDR3 size: 16 residues. V lost 6 bases to trimming and J lost 0 bases; unmatched junction nucleotides: 8. In DNA form, the CDR3 reads TGTGCCAGCAGGCCAACAGGGGCCGATAGCAATCAGCCCCAGCATTTT. Its protein product is CASRPTGADSNQPQHF.

The V gene is TRBV11-2, the J gene TRBJ2-7; D is perhaps TRBD2 (5 bases). V was shortened by 1 base and J by 3 bases, with 10 bases between the two germline ends. The CDR3 covers 14 residues. Per the germline V gene, CDR1 is SGHAT and CDR2 is FQNNGV. The CDR3 here is CASSLAAGLYEQYF. CDR3 DNA sequence: TGTGCCAGCAGCTTAGCTGCAGGACTCTACGAGCAGTACTTC. Using reference TRBV11-2 and TRBJ2-7 for the parts outside the CDR3, the full variable domain is EAGVAQSPRYKIIEKRQSVAFWCNPISGHATLYWYQQILGQGPKLLIQFQNNGVVDDSQLPKDRFSAERLKGVDSTLKIQPAKLEDSAVYLCASSLAAGLYEQYFGPGTRLTVT.

The rearrangement joins TRBV9 to TRBJ2-2, with 8 bases lining up with TRBD1. V gave up 0 bases and J gave up 4 bases; unmatched junction bases: 5. Germline values: CDR1 SGDLS, CDR2 YYNGEE. CDR3 length: 16 residues. The CDR3 is CASSVAGGAVTGELFF. CDR3 in DNA: TGTGCCAGCAGCGTAGCAGGGGGCGCGGTCACCGGGGAGCTGTTTTTT.

This clone was observed a single time. The chain is built from TRBV6-6 and TRBJ1-2, with TRBD1 matching over 8 bases. Trimming cost V 5 bases and J 3 bases; bases outside gene matches: 5. CDR3 length: 14 amino acids. Germline V gene lookup returns CDR1 MNHNY and CDR2 SVGAGI (reference sequence). The CDR3 sequence: CASSPTGDYYGYTF. CDR3 sequence (DNA): TGTGCCAGCAGTCCGACAGGGGATTACTATGGCTACACCTTC.

The chain carries TRBV5-4 and TRBJ1-1; weak D call: TRBD1 (6 bases). This CDR3 region has 14 residues. CDR1 is SGHNT and CDR2 is YYREEE in the germline V gene (reference sequence). With 4 bases removed from V and 1 base from J, the gap between germline ends came to 11 bases. The chain's CDR3 is CASSRGQQNTEAFF. The CDR3 DNA reads as TGTGCCAGCAGCCGCGGACAGCAGAACACTGAAGCTTTCTTT.

A note on this clone: Other DNA variants within this sample encode the same CDR3. The chain joins TRBV2 to TRBJ2-5; a weak D match, TRBD2 (6 bases). Trimming cost V 4 bases and J 0 bases, with 6 bases left between them. CDR1 SNHLY and CDR2 FYNNEI come from the germline V gene. The CDR3 has 13 amino acids. The CDR3 region is CASSGTNQETQYF. In DNA form, the CDR3 reads TGTGCCAGCAGTGGGACTAACCAAGAGACCCAGTACTTC.

The chain combines TRBV4-3 with TRBJ2-7; weak D call: TRBD2 (6 bases). CDR1 and CDR2 from the germline V gene are LGHNA and YSLEER. The CDR3 consists of 16 residues. V was shortened by 4 bases and J by 1 base, with 17 bases between the two germline ends. In DNA form, the CDR3 reads TGCGCCAGCAGCCCCTTCCTAGCGCCGCAATCCTACGAGCAGTACTTC. Protein sequence: CASSPFLAPQSYEQYF.

J is TRBJ2-3 and V is TRBV5-1, with D unresolved. Germline CDR1 SGHRS, CDR2 YFSETQ. CDR3 length: 15 residues. Trimming shortened V by 4 bases and J by 0 bases, and 12 bases separated the two germline ends. The CDR3 nucleotides read TGCGCCAGCAGCCCACACCCGAAGAGCACAGATACGCAGTATTTT. This translates into CASSPHPKSTDTQYF.

This rearrangement joins TRBV5-1 to TRBJ2-1; D might be TRBD2 (5 bases). This CDR3 comprises 16 residues. The germline V gene has CDR1 SGHRS and CDR2 YFSETQ. Trimming cost V 4 bases and J 4 bases, with 18 bases left between them. The CDR3 here is CASSDPARADYNEQFF. CDR3 DNA: TGCGCCAGCAGCGACCCCGCGAGGGCGGATTACAATGAGCAGTTCTTC.

The chain is built from TRBV27 and TRBJ1-3, with D uncertain. CDR1 MNHEY and CDR2 SMNVEV come from the germline V gene (reference sequence). CDR3 length equals 16 residues. Trimming stripped 0 bases from V and 0 bases from J, with 9 bases between. CDR3 bases: TGTGCCAGCAGTTTATCGGCGTCATTCTCTGGAAACACCATATATTTT. The encoded protein is CASSLSASFSGNTIYF.

The chain employs TRBV7-7 and TRBJ2-1; 14 bases align to TRBD2. Germline loops: CDR1 SSHAT, CDR2 FNYEAQ (reference sequence). After removal of 3 bases from V and 5 bases from J, the junction contained 3 bases not matched to a gene. The CDR3 runs to 16 residues. CDR3 residues: CASSFRLAGGNNEQFF. The DNA for the CDR3 is TGTGCCAGCAGCTTTAGACTAGCGGGAGGGAACAATGAGCAGTTCTTC. Full variable domain (remainder filled in from reference TRBV7-7 and TRBJ2-1): GAGVSQSPRYKVTKRGQDVTLRCDPISSHATLYWYQQALGQGPEFLTYFNYEAQPDKSGLPSDRFSAERPEGSISTLTIQRTEQRDSAMYRCASSFRLAGGNNEQFFGPGTRLTVL.

The rearrangement links TRBV5-1 to TRBJ2-3; D is unresolved. CDR1 SGHRS and CDR2 YFSETQ come from the germline V gene. The V gene lost 7 bases and the J gene lost 0 bases, with 12 bases spanning the gap. This CDR3 is 14 amino acids long. CDR3 region: CASGPTASTDTQYF. DNA for the CDR3: TGCGCCAGCGGCCCAACAGCGAGCACAGATACGCAGTATTTT.

V is TRBV11-2 and J is TRBJ2-7, with a weak D call TRBD2 (5 bases). This CDR3 is built from 14 residues. CDR1 and CDR2 from the germline V gene are SGHAT and FQNNGV. The V gene lost 2 bases and the J gene lost 3 bases, with 11 bases spanning the gap. CDR3 sequence (DNA): TGTGCCAGCAGCTTATCCGAGGGCCGCTACGAGCAGTACTTC. Its translation is CASSLSEGRYEQYF.

The rearrangement links TRBV5-1 to TRBJ2-7; a possible D gene is TRBD2 (5 bases). Germline V gene lookup returns CDR1 SGHRS and CDR2 YFSETQ. The CDR3 runs 16 residues. Trimming removed 0 bases from V and 6 bases from J, with 19 bases in between. CDR3 bases: TGCGCCAGCAGCTTGGCCCGGACGCGGGTCGCCGGCGAGCAGTACTTC. Its translation is CASSLARTRVAGEQYF.

The rearrangement joins TRBV19 to TRBJ2-7, with D perhaps matching TRBD1 or TRBD2 (5 bases each). With 6 bases removed from V and 2 bases from J, the gap between germline ends came to 14 bases. The CDR3 loop spans 14 amino acids. Germline V gene sequence: CDR1 LNHDA, CDR2 SQIVND (reference sequence). The DNA of the CDR3 is TGTGCCAGTAGATACGGGACGGGCACCTACGAGCAGTACTTC. This translates into CASRYGTGTYEQYF.

The genes are TRBV19 and TRBJ2-1, with 11 nucleotides matching TRBD2. The V and J ends lost 3 bases and 4 bases, in that order; junction bases with no gene match: 5. Germline loops: CDR1 LNHDA, CDR2 SQIVND (reference sequence). CDR3 length equals 16 residues. The CDR3 sequence is CASSIPLAGGYNEQFF. The CDR3 nucleotides read TGTGCCAGTAGTATCCCGTTAGCGGGAGGGTACAATGAGCAGTTCTTC.

This sequence joins TRBV11-3 and TRBJ2-7; weak D call: TRBD1 (6 bases). V was trimmed by 1 base and J by 5 bases, leaving 9 bases between them. This CDR3 has 13 amino acids. Germline V gene lookup returns CDR1 SGHNT and CDR2 YENEEA. CDR3 sequence reads: CASSLVRGNEQYF. Written as DNA, the CDR3 is TGTGCCAGCAGCTTAGTAAGGGGGAACGAGCAGTACTTC. Drawing the rest from reference TRBV11-3 and TRBJ2-7, the complete variable domain is EAGVVQSPRYKIIEKKQPVAFWCNPISGHNTLYWYLQNLGQGPELLIRYENEEAVDDSQLPKDRFSAERLKGVDSTLKIQPAELGDSAVYLCASSLVRGNEQYFGPGTRLTVT.

The rearrangement uses TRBV5-1 and TRBJ1-1, with TRBD1 identical over 8 bases. CDR1 is SGHRS and CDR2 is YFSETQ in the germline V gene. The CDR3 is 15 residues long. J lost 5 bases, V lost 4 bases, and 10 bases had no gene match. CDR3 residues: CASSLQGEGVTEAFF. In DNA, the CDR3 is TGCGCCAGCAGCCTACAGGGGGAAGGTGTAACTGAAGCTTTCTTT. Drawing the rest from reference TRBV5-1 and TRBJ1-1, the complete variable domain is KAGVTQTPRYLIKTRGQQVTLSCSPISGHRSVSWYQQTPGQGLQFLFEYFSETQRNKGNFPGRFSGRQFSNSRSEMNVSTLELGDSALYLCASSLQGEGVTEAFFGQGTRLTVV.

The chain joins TRBV11-2 to TRBJ2-7, with 11 bases lining up with TRBD1. With V trimmed by 6 bases and J by 2 bases, 6 bases remained unmatched. CDR1 and CDR2 (germline): SGHAT, FQNNGV. There are 15 residues in the CDR3. CDR3 amino acids: CASRQPGQGAYEQYF. DNA of the CDR3: TGTGCCAGCAGACAACCGGGACAGGGGGCCTACGAGCAGTACTTC.

This chain connects TRBV21-1 to TRBJ1-5. TRBV21-1 is labeled a pseudogene. The CDR3 runs 12 residues. The CDR3 sequence: CASSRTAKPQHF. The CDR3 coding sequence is TGTGCCAGCAGCAGAACGGCGAAGCCCCAGCATTTT.

This clone showed up just once. The chain is built from TRBV10-3 and TRBJ1-5; D possibly corresponds to TRBD1 (6 bases). This CDR3 region has 17 residues. The ends were cut back, 6 bases at V and 2 bases at J, with 20 bases in the middle. CDR1 ENHRY and CDR2 SYGVKD come from the germline V gene. For the CDR3, the DNA is TGTGCCATCAGCCAAATATCCGGGGCAGGGGGCAATCAGCCCCAGCATTTT. Translating gives CAISQISGAGGNQPQHF.

The chain links TRBV11-2 to TRBJ2-2; TRBD1 agrees at 7 bases. The CDR3 extends over 16 amino acids. CDR1 is SGHAT and CDR2 is FQNNGV in the germline V gene. V lost 2 bases and J lost 3; bases outside the gene matches: 6. The CDR3 loop reads CASSLTWQGDTGELFF. CDR3 in DNA: TGTGCCAGCAGCTTAACGTGGCAGGGGGACACCGGGGAGCTGTTTTTT.

The chain carries TRBV2 and TRBJ2-2; 9 nucleotides line up with TRBD1. In germline, CDR1 is SNHLY, CDR2 FYNNEI. The CDR3 extends over 15 amino acids. J was trimmed by 5 bases and V by 6 bases; bases with no gene match: 7. DNA of the CDR3: TGTGCCAGCAGCCCCGGGACAGGGTTAACCGGGGAGCTGTTTTTT. It is translated as CASSPGTGLTGELFF.

The chain recombines TRBV5-1 with TRBJ2-7; D is possibly TRBD1 or TRBD2 (6 bases each). V lost 4 bases and J lost 0, with 11 bases in between. The CDR3 covers 14 residues. CDR1 SGHRS and CDR2 YFSETQ come from the germline V gene. The CDR3 sequence: CASSTGDISYEQYF. CDR3 sequence (DNA): TGCGCCAGCAGCACGGGGGACATCTCCTACGAGCAGTACTTC.

The J gene is TRBJ2-4, the V gene TRBV28, with 11 bases matching TRBD2. Germline V gene data show CDR1 as MDHEN and CDR2 as SYDVKM. V gave up 6 bases and J gave up 6 bases; unmatched junction bases: 10. The CDR3 runs to 16 residues. The CDR3 sequence is CASRDRLAGPRNIQYF. The CDR3 coding sequence is TGTGCCAGCAGGGATCGACTAGCGGGACCGAGAAACATTCAGTACTTC.

This chain joins TRBV2 and TRBJ2-1; D not certain. The CDR3 is 12 residues long. V gave up 6 bases and J gave up 10 bases, with 13 bases separating them. Per the germline V gene, CDR1 is SNHLY and CDR2 is FYNNEI. CDR3 coding DNA: TGTGCCAGCAGACCGCGGAGCTCCGAGCAGTTCTTC. Protein: CASRPRSSEQFF.